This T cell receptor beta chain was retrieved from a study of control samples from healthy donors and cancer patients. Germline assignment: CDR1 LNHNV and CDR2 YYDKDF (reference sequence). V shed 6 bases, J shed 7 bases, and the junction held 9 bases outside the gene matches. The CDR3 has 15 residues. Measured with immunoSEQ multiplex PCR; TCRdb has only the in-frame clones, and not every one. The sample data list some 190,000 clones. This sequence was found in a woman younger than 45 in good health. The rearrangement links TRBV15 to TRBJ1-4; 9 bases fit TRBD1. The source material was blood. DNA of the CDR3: TGTGCCACCAGTCGTGAACAGGGGGCGGTTGAAAAACTGTTTTTT. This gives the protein CATSREQGAVEKLFF.